This T cell receptor beta chain came from a study of technical replicates of blood from several donors. Trimming left V 0 bases short and J 8 bases short, with 11 bases between. CDR3 size: 15 residues. Germline CDR1 and CDR2: SNHLY and FYNNEI. Produced via immunoSEQ multiplex PCR; TCRdb's table is partial and in-frame only. The table shows 55,000 to 80,000 clones, with roughly 93% occurring only once. This TCR was recovered from a human donor in good health. The source material was T cells isolated from PBMCs. The chain is built from TRBV2 and TRBJ1-6; D is unclear. DNA of the CDR3: TGTGCCAGCAGTGAAGCGCTACAGAAGTATTCACCCCTCCACTTT. Protein: CASSEALQKYSPLHF.